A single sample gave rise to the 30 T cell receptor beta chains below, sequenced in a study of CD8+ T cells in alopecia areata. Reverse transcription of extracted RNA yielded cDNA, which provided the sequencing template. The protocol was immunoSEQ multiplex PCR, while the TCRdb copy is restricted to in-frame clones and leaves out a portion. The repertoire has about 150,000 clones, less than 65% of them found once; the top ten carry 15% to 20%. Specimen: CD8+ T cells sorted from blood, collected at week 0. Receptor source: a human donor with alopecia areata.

The CDR3 is CASKDVGTGGTAKNIQYF. The CDR3 DNA follows: TGCGCCAGTAAGGACGTTGGGACAGGGGGCACAGCCAAAAACATTCAGTACTTC. The chain has TRBV10-2 and TRBJ2-4, with 12 nucleotides matching TRBD1. With V trimmed by 9 bases and J by 0 bases, 12 bases remained unmatched. Germline V gene data show CDR1 as WSHSY and CDR2 as SAAADI. The CDR3 length is 18 residues.

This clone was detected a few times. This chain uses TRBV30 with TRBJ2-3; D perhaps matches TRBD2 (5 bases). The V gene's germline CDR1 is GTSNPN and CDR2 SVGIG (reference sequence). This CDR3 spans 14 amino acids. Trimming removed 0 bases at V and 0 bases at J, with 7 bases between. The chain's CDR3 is CAWSVSGSTDTQYF. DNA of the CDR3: TGTGCCTGGAGTGTGAGCGGCAGCACAGATACGCAGTATTTT. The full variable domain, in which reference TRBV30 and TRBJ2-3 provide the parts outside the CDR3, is SQTIHQWPATLVQPVGSPLSLECTVEGTSNPNLYWYRQAAGRGLQLLFYSVGIGQISSEVPQNLSASRPQDRQFILSSKKLLLSDSGFYLCAWSVSGSTDTQYFGPGTRLTVL.

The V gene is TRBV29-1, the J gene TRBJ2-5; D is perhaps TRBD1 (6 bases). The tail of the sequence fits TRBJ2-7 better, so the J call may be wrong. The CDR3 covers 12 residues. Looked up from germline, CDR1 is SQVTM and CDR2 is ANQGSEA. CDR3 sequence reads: CSGSDRIDEQYF. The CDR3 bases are TGCAGCGGATCAGACAGGATCGACGAGCAGTACTTC.

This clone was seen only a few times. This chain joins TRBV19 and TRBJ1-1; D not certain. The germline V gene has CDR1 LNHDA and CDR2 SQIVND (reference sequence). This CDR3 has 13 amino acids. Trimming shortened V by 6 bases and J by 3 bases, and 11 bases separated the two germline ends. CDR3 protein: CASSVLQDTEAFF. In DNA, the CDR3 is TGTGCCAGTAGCGTCCTGCAGGACACTGAAGCTTTCTTT.

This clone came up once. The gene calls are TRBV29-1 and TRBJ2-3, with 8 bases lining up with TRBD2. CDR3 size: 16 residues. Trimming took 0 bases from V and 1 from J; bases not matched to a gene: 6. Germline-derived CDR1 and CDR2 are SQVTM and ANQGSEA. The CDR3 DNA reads TGCAGCGTTGAAGAAAACCGAGCGGGAGGCACAGATACGCAGTATTTT. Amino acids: CSVEENRAGGTDTQYF.

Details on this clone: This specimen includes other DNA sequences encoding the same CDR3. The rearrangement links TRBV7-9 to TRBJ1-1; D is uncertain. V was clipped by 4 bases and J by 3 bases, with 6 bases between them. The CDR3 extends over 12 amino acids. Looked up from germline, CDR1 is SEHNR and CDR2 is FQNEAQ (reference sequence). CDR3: CASSSGYTEAFF. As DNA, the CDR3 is TGTGCCAGCAGCTCTGGATACACTGAAGCTTTCTTT.

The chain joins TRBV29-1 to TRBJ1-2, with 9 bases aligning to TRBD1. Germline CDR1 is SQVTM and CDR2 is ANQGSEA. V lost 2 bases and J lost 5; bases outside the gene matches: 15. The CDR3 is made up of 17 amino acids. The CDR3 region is CSVESSGQGIIEYGYTF. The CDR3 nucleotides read TGCAGCGTTGAATCCTCGGGACAGGGAATCATCGAGTATGGCTACACCTTC.

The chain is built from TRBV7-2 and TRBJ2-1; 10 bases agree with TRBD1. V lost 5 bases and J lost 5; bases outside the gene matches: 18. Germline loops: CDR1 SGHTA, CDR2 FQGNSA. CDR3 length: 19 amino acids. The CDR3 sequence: CASSLNPSGTGESDNEQFF. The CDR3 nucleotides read TGTGCCAGCAGCCTCAACCCCTCCGGGACAGGGGAGTCGGACAATGAGCAGTTCTTC.

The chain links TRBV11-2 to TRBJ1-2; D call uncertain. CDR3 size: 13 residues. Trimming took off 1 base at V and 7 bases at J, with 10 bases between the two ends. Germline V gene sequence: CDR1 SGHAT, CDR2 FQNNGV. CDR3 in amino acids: CASSLVARAGYTF. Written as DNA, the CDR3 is TGTGCCAGCAGCTTAGTTGCGCGGGCTGGCTACACCTTC.

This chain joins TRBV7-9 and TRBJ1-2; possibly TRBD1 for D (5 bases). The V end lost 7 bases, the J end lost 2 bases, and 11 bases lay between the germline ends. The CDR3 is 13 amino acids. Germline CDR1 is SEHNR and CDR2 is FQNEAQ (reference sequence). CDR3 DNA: TGTGCCAGCACCGAGGGGATAAACTATGGCTACACCTTC. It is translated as CASTEGINYGYTF. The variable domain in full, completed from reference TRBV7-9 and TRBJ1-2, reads DTGVSQNPRHKITKRGQNVTFRCDPISEHNRLYWYRQTLGQGPEFLTYFQNEAQLEKSRLLSDRFSAERPKGSFSTLEIQRTEQGDSAMYLCASTEGINYGYTFGSGTRLTVV.

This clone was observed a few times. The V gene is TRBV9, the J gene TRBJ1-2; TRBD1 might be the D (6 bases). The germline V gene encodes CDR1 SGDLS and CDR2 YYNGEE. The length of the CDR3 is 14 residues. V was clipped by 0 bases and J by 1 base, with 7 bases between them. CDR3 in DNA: TGTGCCAGCAGCGTAGGGGACAATAACTATGGCTACACCTTC. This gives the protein CASSVGDNNYGYTF. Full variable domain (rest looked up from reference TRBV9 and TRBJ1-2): DSGVTQTPKHLITATGQRVTLRCSPRSGDLSVYWYQQSLDQGLQFLIQYYNGEERAKGNILERFSAQQFPDLHSELNLSSLELGDSALYFCASSVGDNNYGYTFGSGTRLTVV.

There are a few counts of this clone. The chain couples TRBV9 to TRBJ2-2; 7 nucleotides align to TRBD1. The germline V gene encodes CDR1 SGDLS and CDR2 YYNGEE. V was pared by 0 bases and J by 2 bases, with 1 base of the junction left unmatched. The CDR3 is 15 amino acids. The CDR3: CASSVGDSNTGELFF. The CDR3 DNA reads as TGTGCCAGCAGCGTAGGGGACAGCAACACCGGGGAGCTGTTTTTT.

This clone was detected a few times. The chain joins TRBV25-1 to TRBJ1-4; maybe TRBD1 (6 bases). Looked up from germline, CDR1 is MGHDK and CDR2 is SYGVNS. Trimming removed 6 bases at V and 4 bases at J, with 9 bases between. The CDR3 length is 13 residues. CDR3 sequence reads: CASRADSNEKLFF. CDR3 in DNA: TGTGCCAGCAGAGCGGACAGTAATGAAAAACTGTTTTTT.

The DNA of the CDR3 is TGTGCCAGCAGCCCGGGGGTGGGGACTTACAATGAGCAGTTCTTC. Translated, it gives CASSPGVGTYNEQFF. The chain links TRBV7-2 to TRBJ2-1; perhaps TRBD2 as D (6 bases). The CDR3 consists of 15 residues. The germline V gene encodes CDR1 SGHTA and CDR2 FQGNSA. Trimming stripped 5 bases from V and 4 bases from J, with 15 bases between.

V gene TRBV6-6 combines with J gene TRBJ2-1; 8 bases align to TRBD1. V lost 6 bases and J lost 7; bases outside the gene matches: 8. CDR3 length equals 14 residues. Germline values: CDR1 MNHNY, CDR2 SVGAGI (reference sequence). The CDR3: CASREPGQANEQFF. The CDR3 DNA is TGTGCCAGCAGAGAGCCGGGACAGGCTAATGAGCAGTTCTTC.

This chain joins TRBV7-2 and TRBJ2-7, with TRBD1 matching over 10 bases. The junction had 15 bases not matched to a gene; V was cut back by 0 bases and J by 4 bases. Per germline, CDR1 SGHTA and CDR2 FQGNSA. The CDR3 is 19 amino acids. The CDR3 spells CASSLAIGTGDSKRYEQYF. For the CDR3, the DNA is TGTGCCAGCAGCTTAGCCATAGGGACAGGGGACTCGAAACGATACGAGCAGTACTTC.

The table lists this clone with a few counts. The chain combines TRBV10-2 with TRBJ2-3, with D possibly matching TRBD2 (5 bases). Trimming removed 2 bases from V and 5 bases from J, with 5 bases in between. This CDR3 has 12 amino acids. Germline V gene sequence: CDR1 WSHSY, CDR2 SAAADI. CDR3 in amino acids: CASSEEGDTQYF. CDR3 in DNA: TGCGCCAGCAGTGAGGAGGGAGATACGCAGTATTTT.

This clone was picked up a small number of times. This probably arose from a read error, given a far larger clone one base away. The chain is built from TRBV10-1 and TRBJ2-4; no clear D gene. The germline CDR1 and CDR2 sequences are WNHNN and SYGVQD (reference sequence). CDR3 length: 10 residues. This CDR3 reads CACSGRPDYF. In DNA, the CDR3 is TGCGCCTGCAGTGGAAGGCCCGACTACTTC.

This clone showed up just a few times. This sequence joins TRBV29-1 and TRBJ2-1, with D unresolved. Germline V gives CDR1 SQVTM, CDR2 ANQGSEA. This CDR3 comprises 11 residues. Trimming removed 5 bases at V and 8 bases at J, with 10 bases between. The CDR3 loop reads CSVTQRYEQFF. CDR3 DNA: TGCAGCGTTACACAGCGTTATGAGCAGTTCTTC.

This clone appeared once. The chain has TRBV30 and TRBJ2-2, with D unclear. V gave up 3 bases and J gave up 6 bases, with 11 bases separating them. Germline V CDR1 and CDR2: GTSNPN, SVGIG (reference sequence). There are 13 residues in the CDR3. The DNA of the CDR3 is TGTGCCTGGAGCGCGTTGGGTTCCGGGGAGCTGTTTTTT. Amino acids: CAWSALGSGELFF.

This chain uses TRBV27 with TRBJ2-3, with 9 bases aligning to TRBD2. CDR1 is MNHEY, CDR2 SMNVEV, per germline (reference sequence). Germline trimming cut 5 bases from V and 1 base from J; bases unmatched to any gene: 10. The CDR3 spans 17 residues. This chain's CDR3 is CASSPAGERGGTDTQYF. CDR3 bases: TGTGCCAGCAGTCCCGCAGGGGAGCGGGGGGGCACAGATACGCAGTATTTT.

CDR3 bases: TGTGCCAGCAGCCTAGGACTGGCAGATACGCAGTATTTT. This translates into CASSLGLADTQYF. The chain joins TRBV7-9 to TRBJ2-3, with a possible D match to TRBD2 (5 bases). The V end lost 5 bases, the J end lost 4 bases, and 10 bases lay between the germline ends. Germline V gene lookup returns CDR1 SEHNR and CDR2 FQNEAQ (reference sequence). This CDR3 has 13 residues.

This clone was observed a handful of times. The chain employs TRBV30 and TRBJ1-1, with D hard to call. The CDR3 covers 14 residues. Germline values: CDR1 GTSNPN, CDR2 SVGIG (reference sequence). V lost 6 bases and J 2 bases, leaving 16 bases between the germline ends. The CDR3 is CACDLTSGNTEAFF. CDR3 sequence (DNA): TGTGCCTGCGACCTCACCTCGGGAAACACTGAAGCTTTCTTT.

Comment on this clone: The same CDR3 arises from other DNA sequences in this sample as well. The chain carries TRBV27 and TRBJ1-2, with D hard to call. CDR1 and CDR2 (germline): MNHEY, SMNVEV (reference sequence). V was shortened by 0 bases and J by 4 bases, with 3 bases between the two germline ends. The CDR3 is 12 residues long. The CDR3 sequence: CASSLSSYGYTF. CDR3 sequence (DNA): TGTGCCAGCAGTTTATCGTCCTATGGCTACACCTTC.

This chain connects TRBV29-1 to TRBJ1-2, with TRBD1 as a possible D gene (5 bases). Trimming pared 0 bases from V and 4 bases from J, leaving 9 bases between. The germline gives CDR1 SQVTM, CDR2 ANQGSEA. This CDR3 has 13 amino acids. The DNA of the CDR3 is TGCAGCGTTGAAGAGGGGGGTGGCTATGGCTACACCTTC. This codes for CSVEEGGGYGYTF.

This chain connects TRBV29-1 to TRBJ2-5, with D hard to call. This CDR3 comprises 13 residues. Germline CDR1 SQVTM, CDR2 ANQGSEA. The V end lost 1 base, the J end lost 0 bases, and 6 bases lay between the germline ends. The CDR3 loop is CSVEGANQETQYF. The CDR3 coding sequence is TGCAGCGTTGAAGGGGCAAACCAAGAGACCCAGTACTTC.

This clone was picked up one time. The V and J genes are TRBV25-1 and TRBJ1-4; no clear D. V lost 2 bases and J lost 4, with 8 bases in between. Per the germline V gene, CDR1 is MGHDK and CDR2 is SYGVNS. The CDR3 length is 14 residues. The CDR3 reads CASSEPELNEKLFF. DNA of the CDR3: TGTGCCAGCAGTGAACCGGAACTTAATGAAAAACTGTTTTTT.

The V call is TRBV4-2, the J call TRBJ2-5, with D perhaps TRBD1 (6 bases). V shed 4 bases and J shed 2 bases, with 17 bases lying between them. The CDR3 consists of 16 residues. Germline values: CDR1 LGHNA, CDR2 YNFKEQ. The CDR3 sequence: CASSPMHKGDQETQYF. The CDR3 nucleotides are TGTGCCAGCAGCCCCATGCACAAGGGGGATCAAGAGACCCAGTACTTC.

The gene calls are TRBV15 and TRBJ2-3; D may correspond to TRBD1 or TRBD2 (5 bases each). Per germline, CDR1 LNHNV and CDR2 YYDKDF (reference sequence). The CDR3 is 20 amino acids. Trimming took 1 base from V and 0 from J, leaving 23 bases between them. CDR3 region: CATSRVSEISWDRSTDTQYF. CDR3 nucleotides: TGTGCCACCAGCAGAGTCTCAGAGATCTCTTGGGACCGAAGCACAGATACGCAGTATTTT.

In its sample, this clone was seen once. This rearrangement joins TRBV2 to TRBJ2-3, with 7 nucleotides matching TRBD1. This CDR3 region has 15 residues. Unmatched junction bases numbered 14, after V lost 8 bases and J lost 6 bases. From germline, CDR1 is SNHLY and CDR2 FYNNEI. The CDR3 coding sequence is TGTGCCAGCTTGACAGGGCGCGGAAGGTTGGATACGCAGTATTTT. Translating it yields CASLTGRGRLDTQYF.